The source of this TCR beta chain is a study of T-cell memory formation after mild COVID-19 (TCRdb year 2021). Turning to the overall study: TCR sequence clusters from the two donors were found to be largely donor specific. T-cell clones expanding and contracting after mild COVID-19 in a couple of donors were tracked by longitudinal TCRalpha and TCRbeta repertoire sequencing. Two young, previously healthy adult volunteers, one female and one male, were included in the cohort.

Note on this clonotype: Its antigen remains unidentified. No clone much larger than this one lies a single base away; base qualities are absent.

The listed sequencing device is Illumina NovaSeq 6000. Using 5'RACE with constant-segment primers, TCRalpha and TCRbeta cDNA libraries were constructed, with sample barcodes and unique molecular identifiers added in the process. RNA was extracted from every sample with Trizol reagent. Amplification of the libraries took two PCR steps, and the second step added a second sample barcode plus Illumina TruSeq adapters. Sequencing of libraries was performed on an Illumina NovaSeq with 2 x 150 bp paired-end reads. From the authors' description of their analysis: With migec v1.2.7, reads were demultiplexed and then collapsed into UMI-guided consensus sequences. With mixcr v2.1.11, UMI consensuses were aligned to TRA and TRB V and J templates and assembled into clonotypes. A clonotype was counted as expanded or contracted only when both edgeR and NoisET called the clonotype significant, with the noise models trained on biological replicates. For edgeR calls, the cutoffs were a false discovery rate-adjusted p below 0.01 and a log2 fold-change threshold of 1. As an exploratory analysis of dynamics, max-normalized trajectories of the 1000 most abundant clonotypes were examined by PCA with hierarchical clustering. The CD4 or CD8 phenotype of responding clones was assigned using the separately sequenced CD4+ and CD8+ repertoires. The public reads were run again by TCRdb, first through fastp at Q25 and then through MiXCR, and only productive beta chains were kept. Every distinct CDR3 protein forms one entry, paired with its most common genes and DNA. For this entry, the V and J calls and clone size follow TCRdb and not the study's own pipeline. The sample table contains 180,000 or so distinct CDR3 sequences; only one count was recorded for approximately 10% of them. Approximately 3.8% of the sample is held by the ten biggest clonotypes.

Ficoll-Paque density gradient centrifugation was the method used to isolate PBMCs. Results the study describes overall, beyond this receptor: Balanced CD4/CD8 phenotypes were observed for clones contracting from day 15 to 85, whereas a bias towards CD4+ was observed for a second wave of clones expanding from day 15 to 37. Whether the second-wave clones peaking on day 37 were SARS-CoV-2 specific was not confirmed. The study covered only a couple of mild cases, and larger cohorts including severe cases with pre-infection samples were considered necessary. Contracting CD4+ clones were located mainly in the CM and EM memory subsets, whereas CD8+ clones were found to be enriched in EMRA. Some responding clones were found in pre-infection memory, which suggests that pre-existing cross-reactive memory T cells took part in the SARS-CoV-2 response.

Reading from cysteine to phenylalanine, the CDR3 counts 16 amino acids. The CDR3 DNA has 48 bases and is translated from base 1. The germline V gene (reference sequence) provides CDR1 SEHNR and CDR2 FQNEAQ. V is pared back by 6 bases and J by 0 bases, with 16 bases lying between the germline termini. The sequence joins TRBV7-9 to TRBJ2-3, with TRBD2 as a weak D call on 6 bases. This TCR was sampled from a man aged 18-30 years who had mild COVID-19 (a few samples of this study predate the infection). The sample titles of this study are shuffled in the database, so cell type and time point are left out; the donor was told from shared clones. Specimen: PBMCs or a T cell subset sorted from them (not recorded which). The sequence in DNA is TGTGCCAGCAGTACTCTACTCAGCGGGAGCACAGATACGCAGTATTTT. Its protein is CASSTLLSGSTDTQYF. Here the CDR3 is joined to the reference TRBV7-9 and TRBJ2-3 genes, and the full variable domain is: DTGVSQNPRHKITKRGQNVTFRCDPISEHNRLYWYRQTLGQGPEFLTYFQNEAQLEKSRLLSDRFSAERPKGSFSTLEIQRTEQGDSAMYLCASSTLLSGSTDTQYFGPGTRLTVL.